The 14 T cell receptor beta chains reported below all come from one sample, sequenced in a study of shared clonotypes between healthy human individuals. The protocol was immunoSEQ multiplex PCR, while the TCRdb copy is restricted to in-frame clones and leaves out a portion. This table has about 470,000 clones, around 79% appearing once. The material sequenced was PBMCs. Every receptor here comes from a woman aged 40-49 years in good health. Some clones in this sample may be carry-over from other donors' samples.

J is TRBJ2-7 and V is TRBV19; D perhaps matches TRBD1 (5 bases). The CDR3 runs to 14 residues. Per germline, CDR1 LNHDA and CDR2 SQIVND (reference sequence). V lost 6 bases and J 2 bases, leaving 14 bases between the germline ends. Here the CDR3 reads CASRNPGNTYEQYF. In DNA, the CDR3 is TGTGCCAGTAGAAACCCAGGGAACACCTACGAGCAGTACTTC.

The chain combines TRBV15 with TRBJ2-3; 7 bases align to TRBD2. V lost 4 bases to trimming and J lost 1 base; unmatched junction nucleotides: 11. There are 17 residues in the CDR3. The germline CDR1 and CDR2 sequences are LNHNV and YYDKDF (reference sequence). CDR3 in amino acids: CATSITLGGRGTDTQYF. CDR3 coding DNA: TGTGCCACCAGCATCACTCTCGGGGGGAGGGGCACAGATACGCAGTATTTT.

This clone was detected a few times. The chain employs TRBV7-2 and TRBJ1-2; D is unclear. V was shortened by 5 bases and J by 3 bases, with 13 bases between the two germline ends. The CDR3 has 14 residues. CDR1 is SGHTA, CDR2 FQGNSA, per germline. The CDR3 DNA follows: TGTGCCAGCAGCGCCTCTCTATCTGACTATGGCTACACCTTC. Translating it yields CASSASLSDYGYTF.

This clone was recorded once. V usage is TRBV20-1 and J usage is TRBJ2-3; D is ambiguous. CDR1 DFQATT and CDR2 SNEGSKA come from the germline V gene (reference sequence). The CDR3 is 11 residues long. V lost 1 base, J lost 5 bases, and 4 bases lay in between. CDR3 sequence: CSARGVDTQYF. The CDR3 nucleotides are TGCAGTGCTAGAGGGGTAGATACGCAGTATTTT.

Remarks on this clone: A read error is possible here, since a much larger clone lies one base away. This sequence joins TRBV7-3 and TRBJ2-2; no clear D. Deletions cut 1 base from V and 4 bases from J, with 4 bases between. In germline, CDR1 is SGHTA, CDR2 FQGTGA. CDR3 length equals 13 residues. The CDR3 nucleotides read TGTGCCAGCAGCTTAAAGGTCACCGGGGAGCTGTTTTTT. It translates to CASSLKVTGELFF.

V usage is TRBV5-1 and J usage is TRBJ2-1; tentatively, D is TRBD1 (5 bases). CDR3 size: 14 residues. Per the germline V gene, CDR1 is SGHRS and CDR2 is YFSETQ. The V gene lost 0 bases and the J gene lost 8 bases, with 12 bases spanning the gap. Here the CDR3 reads CASSLGGTGDEQFF. DNA of the CDR3: TGCGCCAGCAGCTTGGGGGGCACAGGCGATGAGCAGTTCTTC.

V is TRBV5-1 and J is TRBJ1-3, with a weak D call TRBD1 (6 bases). Germline CDR1 reads SGHRS; CDR2 reads YFSETQ. This CDR3 comprises 19 residues. The V end was cut by 2 bases, the J end by 0 bases, with 21 bases between. CDR3 sequence reads: CASSFSHLRQASSGNTIYF. The DNA for the CDR3 is TGCGCCAGCAGCTTTTCCCATTTAAGACAGGCGAGCTCTGGAAACACCATATATTTT.

This clone was counted once. The genes are TRBV7-9 and TRBJ2-2; the D gene is possibly TRBD1 (6 bases). Germline CDR1 and CDR2: SEHNR and FQNEAQ (reference sequence). This CDR3 comprises 16 residues. Trimming removed 5 bases at V and 0 bases at J, with 13 bases between. The DNA of the CDR3 is TGTGCCAGCAGCCGGGTCCAGGGGTCGAACACCGGGGAGCTGTTTTTT. This codes for CASSRVQGSNTGELFF. The full variable domain, rest sourced from reference TRBV7-9 and TRBJ2-2, is DTGVSQNPRHKITKRGQNVTFRCDPISEHNRLYWYRQTLGQGPEFLTYFQNEAQLEKSRLLSDRFSAERPKGSFSTLEIQRTEQGDSAMYLCASSRVQGSNTGELFFGEGSRLTVL.

The chain has TRBV5-6 and TRBJ1-1, with 8 bases matching TRBD1. Germline-derived CDR1 and CDR2 are SGHDT and YYEEEE. V gave up 3 bases and J gave up 6 bases; unmatched junction bases: 10. This CDR3 spans 15 amino acids. The CDR3 coding sequence is TGTGCCAGCAGCTCCGCGACAGGGGTAAGGGCTGAAGCTTTCTTT. It codes for CASSSATGVRAEAFF.

The sample holds one count of this clone. The chain joins TRBV6-1 to TRBJ2-3, with D perhaps TRBD1 (5 bases). The CDR3 totals 13 residues. Trimming stripped 6 bases from V and 3 bases from J, with 10 bases between. Germline V lookup: CDR1 MNHNS, CDR2 SASEGT. The CDR3 DNA reads TGTGCCAGCAGCCCAGGGTTGACAGATACGCAGTATTTT. This encodes CASSPGLTDTQYF.

CDR3 amino acids: CASSFIDRGDRGYTF. CDR3 coding DNA: TGTGCCAGCAGCTTTATCGACAGGGGTGATCGAGGCTACACCTTC. V gene TRBV5-5 combines with J gene TRBJ1-2, with 8 bases lining up with TRBD1. CDR3 length equals 15 residues. Trimming took 2 bases from V and 8 from J; bases not matched to a gene: 11. The V gene's germline CDR1 is SGHKS and CDR2 YYEKEE (reference sequence).

This clone was seen only once. Given a far larger clone just one base away, this is likely a sequencing read error. The gene calls are TRBV7-9 and TRBJ2-1, with 9 bases lining up with TRBD2. This CDR3 region has 13 residues. Germline V gives CDR1 SEHNR, CDR2 FQNEAQ (reference sequence). CDR3 sequence reads: CASSSGLANGQFF. DNA for the CDR3: TGTGCCAGCAGCTCGGGACTAGCCAATGGGCAGTTCTTC.

About this clone: With a far larger clone one base away, a read error is the likely cause. The rearrangement links TRBV30 to TRBJ1-2; D ambiguous. Germline loops: CDR1 GTSNPN, CDR2 SVGIG (reference sequence). The CDR3 totals 14 residues. Here the CDR3 DNA reads TGTGCCTGGAGTGTCGGGCCTTCCTTCTATAGCTACACCTTC. This encodes CAWSVGPSFYSYTF.

V gene TRBV10-3 combines with J gene TRBJ2-6; TRBD1 aligns across 8 bases. Germline CDR1 ENHRY, CDR2 SYGVKD. Unmatched junction bases numbered 8, after V lost 7 bases and J lost 3 bases. This CDR3 comprises 16 residues. DNA of the CDR3: TGTGCCATCACCGGACAGGGCCCGAGTGGGGCCAACGTCCTGACTTTC. As protein: CAITGQGPSGANVLTF.